One T cell receptor beta chain is described in this entry. What it binds is unknown. Method: immunoSEQ multiplex PCR; TCRdb's copy keeps in-frame clones and lacks some. The sample has some 9,300 clones; around 74% are singletons. Time point defined: cycle 4 day 1 (C4D1), after 5 to 7 weeks of nivolumab. Following autologous stem cell transplantation, relapse occurred in every patient, and exposure to brentuximab vedotin varied. Purification of CD4+ T cells from thawed PBMCs was performed via magnetic negative selection. This sample was included in a study of PD-1 blockade in classical Hodgkin lymphoma. Overall study findings and caveats: For complete responders, baseline diversity was comparable to that of newly diagnosed patients.

Germline V lookup: CDR1 GTSNPN, CDR2 SVGIG (reference sequence). The CDR3 runs to 13 residues. Between the trimmed V and J ends, which lost 2 bases and 7 bases, there was a span of 12 bases. The sequencing used CD4+ T cells from blood, collected before the fourth cycle of nivolumab. This clonotype was obtained from a human donor with classical Hodgkin lymphoma. The chain employs TRBV30 and TRBJ1-5; D not certain. In nucleotides, the CDR3 is TGTGCCTGGAGTAGTATAGGGAGGCAGCCCCAGCATTTT. Its translation: CAWSSIGRQPQHF.